The sequence of this TCR beta chain was determined in a study of T cell responses to AZD1222 COVID-19 vaccine (dated by TCRdb to the early 2020s). About the study as a whole: TCR sequencing covered 233 trial participants: 200 to 220 given two doses of AZD1222 and 26 given two doses of MenACWY control vaccine. Enrollment into the trials was organized by age into subgroups of 18-55, 56-69 and 70-plus years, and those subgroups contained approximately 150, 30 and 60 TCR-sequenced participants, respectively.

Broader findings and caveats from the paper: Conclusions about previously exposed vaccinees are limited, since just five or six AZD1222 recipients were seropositive for SARS-CoV-2 at baseline. In the small 56-69-year group, the increase in depth fell short of significance, most likely because of low power. Participants were mostly white British and included more females than males, and it was suggested by the authors that clonal diversity may have been underestimated. The vaccine-associated CD4 TCRs covered the entire spike protein, and the dominant responses fell in regions 160-218 and 743-854. Because no day 14 peak-response samples were available, the repertoires could be characterized only after the peak T cell response. After two AZD1222 doses, spike-specific TCR breadth and depth were significantly higher than at day 0 and than in MenACWY recipients. Nearly half of unique spike-specific TCRs reportedly recognized epitopes outside regions mutated in the B.1.351 and B.1.1.7 variants.

The sample's time point, from its label and the paper: about 28 days (+/-7) after the second vaccine dose. AZD1222 recipients whose second dose came at about 4 weeks and those whose second dose came at about 12 weeks were combined into one group, since spike-specific TCR depth and breadth did not differ between the two schedules. Vaccinee samples came from UK trials COV001 and COV002, including a single-blind randomized controlled phase 2/3 trial of AZD1222 (ChAdOx1 nCoV-19) in healthy adults. For TCRbeta chain sequencing, PBMC samples were collected from trial participants at day 0 and at day 28 after the second dose. Note on this clone: Its antigen is not yet known. No base quality values were provided; no much bigger clone lies one nucleotide off.

In the germline V gene (reference sequence), CDR1 corresponds to SGHKS and CDR2 to YYEKEE. From cysteine to phenylalanine, the CDR3 is 13 amino acids long. The sequence is cut down to CDR3 DNA, 39 bases in frame from base 1. Cut back by 4 bases and 12 bases, the V and J ends lie 19 bases apart. The CDR3 regions of human TCRbeta chains were analyzed by immunosequencing. Per the authors' processing: Repertoire TCRs were matched against a reference library of SARS-CoV-2-specific TCRs generated with the MIRA antigen-specificity platform. Breadth meant the fraction of unique TCRs that were SARS-CoV-2-associated, whereas depth meant the fraction of total T cells that were SARS-CoV-2-associated. Using the MIRA data, each spike-specific TCR was assigned both to the spike region to which the TCR was reactive and to a CD4 or CD8 class. Log10-transformed breadth and depth values were compared by one-way ANOVA with Sidak's multiple comparisons tests. TCRdb mirrors the immuneACCESS table, restricted to in-frame sequences. Some clones are absent from its copies; in checked studies, under half trace to an unresolved V gene, and the reason for the others is unknown. Clone size and the V and J calls come from that table; the DNA yielded D and trimming. For this sample there are more than 100,000 clones; about 93% appear just once. The ten biggest clones cover less than 6% of the sample.

The sequence is built from TRBV5-5 and TRBJ1-1; no confident D gene assignment can be made. The TCR originated in an adult who received the AZD1222 COVID-19 vaccine. The source was peripheral blood, collected 28 days after the second AZD1222 dose. The DNA sequence is given as TGTGCCAGCAGCGAAGGTGGGAGAGCGGGGTCTTTCTTT. It specifies CASSEGGRAGSFF.